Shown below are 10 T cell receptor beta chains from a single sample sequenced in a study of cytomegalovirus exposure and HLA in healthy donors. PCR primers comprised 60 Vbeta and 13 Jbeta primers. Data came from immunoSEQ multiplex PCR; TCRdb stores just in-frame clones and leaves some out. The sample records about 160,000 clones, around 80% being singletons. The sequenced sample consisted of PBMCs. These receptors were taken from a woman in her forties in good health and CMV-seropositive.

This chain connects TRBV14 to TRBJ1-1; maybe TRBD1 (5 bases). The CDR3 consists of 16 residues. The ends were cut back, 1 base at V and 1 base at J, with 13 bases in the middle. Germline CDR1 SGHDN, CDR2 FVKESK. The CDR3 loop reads CASSQVGGSRNTEAFF. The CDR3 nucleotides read TGTGCCAGCAGCCAAGTCGGGGGTTCCCGGAACACTGAAGCTTTCTTT.

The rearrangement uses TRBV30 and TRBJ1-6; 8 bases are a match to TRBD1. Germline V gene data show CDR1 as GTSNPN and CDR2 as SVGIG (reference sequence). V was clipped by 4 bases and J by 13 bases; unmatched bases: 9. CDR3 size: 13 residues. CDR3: CAWTEGQGLPLHF. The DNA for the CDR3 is TGTGCCTGGACCGAAGGACAGGGTTTGCCCCTCCACTTT.

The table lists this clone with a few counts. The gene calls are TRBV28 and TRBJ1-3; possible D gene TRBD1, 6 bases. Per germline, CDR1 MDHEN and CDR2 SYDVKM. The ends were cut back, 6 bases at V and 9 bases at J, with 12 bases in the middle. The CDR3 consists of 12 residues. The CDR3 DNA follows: TGTGCCAGCAGAAGGGGGGGTGGCACCATATATTTT. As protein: CASRRGGGTIYF.

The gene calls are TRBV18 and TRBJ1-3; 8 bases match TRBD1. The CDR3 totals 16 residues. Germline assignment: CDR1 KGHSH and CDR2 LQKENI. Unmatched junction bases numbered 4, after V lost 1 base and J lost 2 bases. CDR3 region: CASSPQDRVAGNTIYF. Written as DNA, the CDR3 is TGTGCCAGCTCACCACAGGACAGGGTCGCTGGAAACACCATATATTTT.

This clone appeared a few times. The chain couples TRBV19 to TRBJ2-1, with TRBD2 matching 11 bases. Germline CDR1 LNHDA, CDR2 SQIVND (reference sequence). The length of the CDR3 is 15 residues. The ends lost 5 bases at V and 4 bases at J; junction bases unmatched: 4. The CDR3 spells CASSQTSGDYNEQFF. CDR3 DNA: TGTGCCAGTAGTCAGACTAGCGGGGATTACAATGAGCAGTTCTTC.

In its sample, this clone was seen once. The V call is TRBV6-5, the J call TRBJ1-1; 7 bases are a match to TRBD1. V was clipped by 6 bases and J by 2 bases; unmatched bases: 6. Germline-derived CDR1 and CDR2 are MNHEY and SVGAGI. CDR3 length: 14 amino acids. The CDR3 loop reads CASRTGAVNTEAFF. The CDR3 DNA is TGTGCCAGCAGAACAGGGGCGGTTAACACTGAAGCTTTCTTT.

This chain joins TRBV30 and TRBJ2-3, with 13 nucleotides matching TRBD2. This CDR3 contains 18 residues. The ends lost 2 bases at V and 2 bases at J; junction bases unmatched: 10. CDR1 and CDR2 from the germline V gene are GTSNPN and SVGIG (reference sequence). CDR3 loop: CAWSPTLLAGGLTDTQYF. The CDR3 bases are TGTGCCTGGAGTCCCACCCTACTAGCGGGGGGGCTCACAGATACGCAGTATTTT.

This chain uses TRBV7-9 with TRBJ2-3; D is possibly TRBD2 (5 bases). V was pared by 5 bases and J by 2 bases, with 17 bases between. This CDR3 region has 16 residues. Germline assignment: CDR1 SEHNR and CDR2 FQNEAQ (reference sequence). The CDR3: CASSPEESAYTDTQYF. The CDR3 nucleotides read TGTGCCAGCAGCCCGGAGGAGTCAGCCTACACAGATACGCAGTATTTT.

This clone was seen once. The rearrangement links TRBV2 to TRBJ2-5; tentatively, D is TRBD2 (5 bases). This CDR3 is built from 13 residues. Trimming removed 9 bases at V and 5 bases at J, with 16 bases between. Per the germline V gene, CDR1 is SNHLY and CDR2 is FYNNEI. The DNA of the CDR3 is TGTGCCAGTAAGGGTAGCGCTTACGAGACCCAGTACTTC. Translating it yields CASKGSAYETQYF. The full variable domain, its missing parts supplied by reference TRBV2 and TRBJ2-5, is EPEVTQTPSHQVTQMGQEVILRCVPISNHLYFYWYRQILGQKVEFLVSFYNNEISEKSEIFDDQFSVERPDGSNFTLKIRSTKLEDSAMYFCASKGSAYETQYFGPGTRLLVL.

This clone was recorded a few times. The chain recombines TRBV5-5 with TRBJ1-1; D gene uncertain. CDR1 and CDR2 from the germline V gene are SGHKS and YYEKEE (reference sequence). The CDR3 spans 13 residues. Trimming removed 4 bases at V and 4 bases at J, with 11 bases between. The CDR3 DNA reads TGTGCCAGCAGCCTTACACCCGCCACTGAAGCTTTCTTT. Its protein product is CASSLTPATEAFF.